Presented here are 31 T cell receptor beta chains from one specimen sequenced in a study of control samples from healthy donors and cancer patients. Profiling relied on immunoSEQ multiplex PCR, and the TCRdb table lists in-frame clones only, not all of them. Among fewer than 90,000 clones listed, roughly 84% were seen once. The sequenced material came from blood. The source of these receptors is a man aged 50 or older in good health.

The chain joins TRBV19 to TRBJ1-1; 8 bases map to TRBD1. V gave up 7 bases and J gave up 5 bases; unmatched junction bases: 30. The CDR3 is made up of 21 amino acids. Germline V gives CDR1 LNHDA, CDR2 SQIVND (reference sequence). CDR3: CASTLQPPGASTGVVRTEAFF. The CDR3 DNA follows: TGTGCCAGTACCCTCCAGCCGCCTGGAGCGTCGACAGGGGTCGTTCGGACTGAAGCTTTCTTT. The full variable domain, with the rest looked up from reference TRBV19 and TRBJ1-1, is DGGITQSPKYLFRKEGQNVTLSCEQNLNHDAMYWYRQDPGQGLRLIYYSQIVNDFQKGDIAEGYSVSREKKESFPLTVTSAQKNPTAFYLCASTLQPPGASTGVVRTEAFFGQGTRLTVV.

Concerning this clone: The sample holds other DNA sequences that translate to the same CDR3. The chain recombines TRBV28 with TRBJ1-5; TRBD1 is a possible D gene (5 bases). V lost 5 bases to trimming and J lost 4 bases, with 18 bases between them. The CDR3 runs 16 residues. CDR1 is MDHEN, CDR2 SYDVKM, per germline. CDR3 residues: CASSPGLRGGNQPQHF. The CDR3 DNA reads TGTGCCAGCAGTCCCGGACTAAGGGGAGGGAATCAGCCCCAGCATTTT.

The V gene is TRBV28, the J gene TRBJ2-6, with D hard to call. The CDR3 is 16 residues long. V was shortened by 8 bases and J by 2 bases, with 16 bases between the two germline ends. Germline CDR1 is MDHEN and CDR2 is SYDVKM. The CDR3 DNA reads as TGTGCCAGCTCGTTTGGAGACTTAACTGGGGCCAACGTCCTGACTTTC. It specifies CASSFGDLTGANVLTF. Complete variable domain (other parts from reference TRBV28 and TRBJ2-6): DVKVTQSSRYLVKRTGEKVFLECVQDMDHENMFWYRQDPGLGLRLIYFSYDVKMKEKGDIPEGYSVSREKKERFSLILESASTNQTSMYLCASSFGDLTGANVLTFGAGSRLTVL.

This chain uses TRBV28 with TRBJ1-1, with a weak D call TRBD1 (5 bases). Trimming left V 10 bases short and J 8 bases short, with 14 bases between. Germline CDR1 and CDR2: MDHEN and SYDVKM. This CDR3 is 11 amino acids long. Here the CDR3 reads CATHLRGEAFF. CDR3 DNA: TGTGCCACCCACCTCCGGGGGGAAGCTTTCTTT.

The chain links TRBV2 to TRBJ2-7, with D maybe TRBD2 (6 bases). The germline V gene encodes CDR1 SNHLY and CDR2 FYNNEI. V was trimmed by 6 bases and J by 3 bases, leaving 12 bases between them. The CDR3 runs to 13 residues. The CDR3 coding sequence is TGTGCCAGCAGCAGACTAGGAAACTACGAGCAGTACTTC. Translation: CASSRLGNYEQYF.

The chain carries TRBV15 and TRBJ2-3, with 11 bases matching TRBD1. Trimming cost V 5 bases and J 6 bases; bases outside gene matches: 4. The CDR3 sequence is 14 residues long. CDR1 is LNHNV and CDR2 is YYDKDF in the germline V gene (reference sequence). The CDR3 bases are TGTGCCACCAGCGGGACAGGGGGACGCGATACGCAGTATTTT. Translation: CATSGTGGRDTQYF.

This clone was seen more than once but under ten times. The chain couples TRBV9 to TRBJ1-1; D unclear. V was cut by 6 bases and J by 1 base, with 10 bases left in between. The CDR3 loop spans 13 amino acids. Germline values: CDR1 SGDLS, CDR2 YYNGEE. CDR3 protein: CASTRRQNTEAFF. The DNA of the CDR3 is TGTGCCAGCACTAGGCGCCAGAACACTGAAGCTTTCTTT.

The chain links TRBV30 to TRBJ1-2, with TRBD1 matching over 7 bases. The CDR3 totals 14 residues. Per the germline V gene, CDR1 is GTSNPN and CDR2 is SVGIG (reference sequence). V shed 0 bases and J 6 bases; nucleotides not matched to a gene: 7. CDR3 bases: TGTGCCTGGAGTGTCGGGCAGGGGGTTGATGGCTACACCTTC. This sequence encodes CAWSVGQGVDGYTF.

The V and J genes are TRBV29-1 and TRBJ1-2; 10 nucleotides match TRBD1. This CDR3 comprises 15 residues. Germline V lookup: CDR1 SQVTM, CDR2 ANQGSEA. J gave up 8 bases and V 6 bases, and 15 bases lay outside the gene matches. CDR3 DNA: TGCAGCGTCGACCTCCGGGACAGGGGTAGGGGAGGCTACACCTTC. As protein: CSVDLRDRGRGGYTF.

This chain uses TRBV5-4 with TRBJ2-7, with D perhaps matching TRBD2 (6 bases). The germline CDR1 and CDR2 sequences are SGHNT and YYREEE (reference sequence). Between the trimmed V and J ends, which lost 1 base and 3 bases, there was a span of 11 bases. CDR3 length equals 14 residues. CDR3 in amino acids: CASSLTGDLYEQYF. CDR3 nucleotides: TGTGCCAGCAGCTTGACGGGAGACCTCTACGAGCAGTACTTC.

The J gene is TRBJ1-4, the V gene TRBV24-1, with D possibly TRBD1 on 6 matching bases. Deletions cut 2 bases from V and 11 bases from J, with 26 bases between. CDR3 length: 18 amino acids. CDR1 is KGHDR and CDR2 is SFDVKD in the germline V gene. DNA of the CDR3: TGTGCCACCAGTGATTCAAACAGGGAAAAGGATCGGAAGGAGAAACTGTTTTTT. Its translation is CATSDSNREKDRKEKLFF.

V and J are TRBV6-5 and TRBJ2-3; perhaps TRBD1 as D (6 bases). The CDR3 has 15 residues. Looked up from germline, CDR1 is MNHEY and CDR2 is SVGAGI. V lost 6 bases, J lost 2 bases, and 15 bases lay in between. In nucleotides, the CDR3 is TGTGCCAGCAGCACCGGACAGCCCCACACAGATACGCAGTATTTT. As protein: CASSTGQPHTDTQYF.

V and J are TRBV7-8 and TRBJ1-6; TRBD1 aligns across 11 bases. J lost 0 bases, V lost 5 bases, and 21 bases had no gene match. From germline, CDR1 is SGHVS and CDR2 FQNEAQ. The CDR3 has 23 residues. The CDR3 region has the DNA TGTGCCAGCAGCCCCAAGGACAGGGGGCTTAAGCAGGGTCCGAGCTCCTATAATTCACCCCTCCACTTT. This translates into CASSPKDRGLKQGPSSYNSPLHF.

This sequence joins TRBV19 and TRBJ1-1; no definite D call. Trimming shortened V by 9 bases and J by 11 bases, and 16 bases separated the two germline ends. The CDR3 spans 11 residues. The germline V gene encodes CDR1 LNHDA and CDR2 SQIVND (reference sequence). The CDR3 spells CASQLMGSAFF. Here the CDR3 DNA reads TGTGCCAGCCAATTAATGGGGTCGGCTTTCTTT.

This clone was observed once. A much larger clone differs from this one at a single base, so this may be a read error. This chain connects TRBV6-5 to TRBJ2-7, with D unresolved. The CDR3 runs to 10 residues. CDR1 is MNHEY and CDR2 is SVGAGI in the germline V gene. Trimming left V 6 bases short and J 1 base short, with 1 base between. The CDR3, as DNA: TGTGCCAGCAGATCCTACGAGCAGTACTTC. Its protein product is CASRSYEQYF.

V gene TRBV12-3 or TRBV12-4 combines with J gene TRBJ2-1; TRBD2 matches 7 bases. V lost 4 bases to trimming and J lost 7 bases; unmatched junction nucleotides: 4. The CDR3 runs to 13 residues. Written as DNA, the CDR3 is TGTGCCAGCAGTTGGGAGGGGCCAAATGAGCAGTTCTTC. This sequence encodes CASSWEGPNEQFF.

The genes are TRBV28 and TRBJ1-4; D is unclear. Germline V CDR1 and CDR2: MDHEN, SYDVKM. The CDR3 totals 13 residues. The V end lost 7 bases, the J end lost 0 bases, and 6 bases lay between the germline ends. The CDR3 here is CASNTATNEKLFF. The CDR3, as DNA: TGTGCCAGCAACACGGCAACTAATGAAAAACTGTTTTTT.

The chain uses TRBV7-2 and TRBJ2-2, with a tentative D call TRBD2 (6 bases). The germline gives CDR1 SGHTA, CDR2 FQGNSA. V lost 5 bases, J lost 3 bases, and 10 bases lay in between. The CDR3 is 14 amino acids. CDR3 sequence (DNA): TGTGCCAGCAGCCCTAAGCGGGACACCGGGGAGCTGTTTTTT. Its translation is CASSPKRDTGELFF.

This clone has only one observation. CDR3 coding DNA: TGTGCCAGCAGTCACCCAGTTGTGGGGCGGAACACCGGGGAGCTGTTTTTT. This codes for CASSHPVVGRNTGELFF. This chain joins TRBV5-4 and TRBJ2-2; TRBD1 might be the D (5 bases). Trimming took off 5 bases at V and 1 base at J, with 18 bases between the two ends. Germline V gene sequence: CDR1 SGHNT, CDR2 YYREEE (reference sequence). This CDR3 region has 17 residues.

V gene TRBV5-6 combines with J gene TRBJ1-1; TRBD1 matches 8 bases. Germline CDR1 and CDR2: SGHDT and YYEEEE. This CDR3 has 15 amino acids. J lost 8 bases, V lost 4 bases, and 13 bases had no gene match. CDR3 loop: CASSTQGAGLKEAFF. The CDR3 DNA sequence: TGTGCCAGCAGCACTCAGGGGGCCGGCCTTAAAGAAGCTTTCTTT.

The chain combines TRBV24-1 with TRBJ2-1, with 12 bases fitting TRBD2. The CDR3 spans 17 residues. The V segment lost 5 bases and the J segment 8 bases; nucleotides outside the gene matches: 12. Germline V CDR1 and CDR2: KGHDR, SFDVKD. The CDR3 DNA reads TGTGCCACCAGTGTCACTAGCGGGAGGTTAATTGCTCATGAGCAGTTCTTC. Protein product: CATSVTSGRLIAHEQFF.

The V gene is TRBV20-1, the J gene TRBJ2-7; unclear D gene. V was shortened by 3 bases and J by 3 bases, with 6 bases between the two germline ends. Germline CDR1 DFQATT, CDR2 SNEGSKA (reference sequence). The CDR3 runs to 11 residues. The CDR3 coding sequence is TGCAGTGCTAGGACCCTCTACGAGCAGTACTTC. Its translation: CSARTLYEQYF.

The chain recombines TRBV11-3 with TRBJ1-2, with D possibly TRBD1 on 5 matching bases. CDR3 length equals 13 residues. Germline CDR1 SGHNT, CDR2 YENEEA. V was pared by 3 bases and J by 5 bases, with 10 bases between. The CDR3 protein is CASSLTATYGYTF. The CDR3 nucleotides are TGTGCCAGCAGCTTGACAGCTACATATGGCTACACCTTC. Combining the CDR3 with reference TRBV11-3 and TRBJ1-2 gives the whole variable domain EAGVVQSPRYKIIEKKQPVAFWCNPISGHNTLYWYLQNLGQGPELLIRYENEEAVDDSQLPKDRFSAERLKGVDSTLKIQPAELGDSAVYLCASSLTATYGYTFGSGTRLTVV.

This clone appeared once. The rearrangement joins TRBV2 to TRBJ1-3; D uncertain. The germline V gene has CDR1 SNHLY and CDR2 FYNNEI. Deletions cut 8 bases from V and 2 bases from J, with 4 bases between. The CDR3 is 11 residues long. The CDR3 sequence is CASGTGNTIYF. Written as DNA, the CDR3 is TGTGCCAGCGGGACTGGAAACACCATATATTTT.

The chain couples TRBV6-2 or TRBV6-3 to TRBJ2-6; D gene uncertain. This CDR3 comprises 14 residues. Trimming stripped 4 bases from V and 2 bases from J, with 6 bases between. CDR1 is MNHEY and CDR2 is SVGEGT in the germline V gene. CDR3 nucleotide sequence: TGTGCCAGCAGTTTTTCCGCTGGGGCCAACGTCCTGACTTTC. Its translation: CASSFSAGANVLTF.

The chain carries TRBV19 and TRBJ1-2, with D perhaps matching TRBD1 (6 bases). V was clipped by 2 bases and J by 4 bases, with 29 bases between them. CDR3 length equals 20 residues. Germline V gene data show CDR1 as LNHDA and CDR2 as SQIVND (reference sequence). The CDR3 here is CASSIIRALNFDRILYGYTF. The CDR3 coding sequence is TGTGCCAGTAGTATAATTCGGGCGCTGAATTTCGACAGGATCCTCTATGGCTACACCTTC.

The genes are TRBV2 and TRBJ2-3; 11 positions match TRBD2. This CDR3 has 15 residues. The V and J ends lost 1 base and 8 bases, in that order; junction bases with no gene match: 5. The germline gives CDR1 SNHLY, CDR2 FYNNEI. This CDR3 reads CASSEVAGGGGTQYF. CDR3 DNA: TGTGCCAGCAGTGAAGTAGCGGGAGGGGGGGGTACGCAGTATTTT. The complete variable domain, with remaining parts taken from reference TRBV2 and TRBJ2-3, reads EPEVTQTPSHQVTQMGQEVILRCVPISNHLYFYWYRQILGQKVEFLVSFYNNEISEKSEIFDDQFSVERPDGSNFTLKIRSTKLEDSAMYFCASSEVAGGGGTQYFGPGTRLTVL.

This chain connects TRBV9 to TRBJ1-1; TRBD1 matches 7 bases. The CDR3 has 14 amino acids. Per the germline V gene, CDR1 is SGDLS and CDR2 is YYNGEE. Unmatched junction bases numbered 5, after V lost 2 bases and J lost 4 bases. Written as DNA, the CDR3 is TGTGCCAGCAGCGTTCTTGCAGGGGGCACTGAAGCTTTCTTT. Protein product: CASSVLAGGTEAFF.

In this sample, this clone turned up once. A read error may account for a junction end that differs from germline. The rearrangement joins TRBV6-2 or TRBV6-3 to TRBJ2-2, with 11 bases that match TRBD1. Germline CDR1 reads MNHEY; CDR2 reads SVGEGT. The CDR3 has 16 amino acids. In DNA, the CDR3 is TGTGCCAGCAGTAACTCCGGGACAGGGGGGACCGGGGAGCTGTTTTTT. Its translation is CASSNSGTGGTGELFF.

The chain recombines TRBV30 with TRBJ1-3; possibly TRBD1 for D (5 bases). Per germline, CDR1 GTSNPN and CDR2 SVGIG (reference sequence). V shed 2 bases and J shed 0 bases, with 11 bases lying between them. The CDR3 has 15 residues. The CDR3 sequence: CAWSKNRISGNTIYF. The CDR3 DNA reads TGTGCCTGGAGTAAAAACAGGATCTCTGGAAACACCATATATTTT.

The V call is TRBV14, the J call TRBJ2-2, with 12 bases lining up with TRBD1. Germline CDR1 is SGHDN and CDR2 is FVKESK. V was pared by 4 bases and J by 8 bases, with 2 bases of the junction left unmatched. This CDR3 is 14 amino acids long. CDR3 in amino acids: CASSRDRGLGELFF. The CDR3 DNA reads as TGTGCCAGCAGCCGGGACAGGGGGCTAGGGGAGCTGTTTTTT.